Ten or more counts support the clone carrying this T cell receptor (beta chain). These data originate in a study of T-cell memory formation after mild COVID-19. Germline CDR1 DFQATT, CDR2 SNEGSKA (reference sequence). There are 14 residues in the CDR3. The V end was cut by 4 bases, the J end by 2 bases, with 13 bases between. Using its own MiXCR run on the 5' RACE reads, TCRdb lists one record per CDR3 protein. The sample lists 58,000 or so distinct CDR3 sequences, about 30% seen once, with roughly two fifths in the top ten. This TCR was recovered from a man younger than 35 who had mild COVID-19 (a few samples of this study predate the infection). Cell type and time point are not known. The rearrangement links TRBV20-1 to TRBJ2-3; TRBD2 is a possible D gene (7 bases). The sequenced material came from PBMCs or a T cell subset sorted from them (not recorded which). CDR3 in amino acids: CSATRGGFTDTQYF. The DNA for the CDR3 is TGCAGTGCTACGAGGGGGGGTTTCACAGATACGCAGTATTTT.